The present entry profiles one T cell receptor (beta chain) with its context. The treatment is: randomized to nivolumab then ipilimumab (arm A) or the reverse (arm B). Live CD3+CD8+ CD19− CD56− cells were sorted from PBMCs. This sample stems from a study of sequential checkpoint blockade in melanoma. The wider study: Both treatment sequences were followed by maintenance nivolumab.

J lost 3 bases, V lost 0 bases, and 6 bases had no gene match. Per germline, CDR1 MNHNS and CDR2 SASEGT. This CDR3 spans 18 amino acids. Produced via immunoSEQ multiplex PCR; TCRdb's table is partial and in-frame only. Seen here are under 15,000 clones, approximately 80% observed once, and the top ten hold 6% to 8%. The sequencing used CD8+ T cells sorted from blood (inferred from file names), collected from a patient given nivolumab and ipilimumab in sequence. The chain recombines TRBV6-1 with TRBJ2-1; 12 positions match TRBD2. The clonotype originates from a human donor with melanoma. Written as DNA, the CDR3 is TGTGCCAGCAGTGAAGCCTACGGACTAGCGGGGATCTACAATGAGCAGTTCTTC. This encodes CASSEAYGLAGIYNEQFF.